The T cell receptor beta chain under discussion was sequenced for a study of T cells in Graves' hyperthyroidism and ophthalmopathy. Across the whole study: Peripheral blood samples were taken at initial diagnosis, prior to any treatment.

As regards this clonotype: The antigen is unknown.

A Clinical Activity Score of at least 3, a NOSPECS grade of at least 4 and a duration under 3 months were recorded in the ophthalmopathy patients. Criteria for exclusion of patients were uncontrolled infection, other autoimmune disease, pregnancy or lactation. From RNA transcripts, TCR beta CDR3 regions were amplified. RT-PCR in the first round (using the HTBI primer set) targeted the TCR CDR3. TCRdb independently ran MiXCR on the multiplex PCR reads; one entry per CDR3 protein. There are hundreds of thousands of distinct CDR3 sequences in the sample; less than 25% occur only once, and about 35% lies in the top ten. Study findings and constraints: In blood, most of the thyroid clonotypes expanded above 0.001 were also present.

The CDR3 is 16 residues long. The germline V gene encodes CDR1 MNHEY and CDR2 SMNVEV (reference sequence). V was pared by 4 bases and J by 9 bases, with 12 bases of the junction left unmatched. This TCR was sampled from a man aged 25-40 years with Graves' ophthalmopathy. The rearrangement links TRBV27 to TRBJ1-6; 7 bases align to TRBD1. Sequenced input: blood. CDR3 DNA sequence: TGTGCCAGCAGTTCCTGGACAGGTCAAAAGGTTTCACCCCTCCACTTT. Encoded protein: CASSSWTGQKVSPLHF.